This entry is about one TCR beta chain. Its antigen remains undetermined. Base-call qualities are not available, and no considerably larger clone is one nucleotide away. The data were obtained in a study of blood T cell repertoires in COVID-19 (dated by TCRdb to the early 2020s). Background on the whole study: Collaborator samples came from the United States, Italy and Spain and covered acute and convalescent phases of COVID-19. Deeply sampled blood TCRbeta repertoires from subjects exposed to, actively infected with, or recovered from COVID-19 were included in the dataset. The sample metadata nearly always contained a de-identified subject ID, COVID-19 status, age in years and sex. The prospective study material was composed of cDNA or gDNA derived from T cells, B-cell-depleted T cells, or PBMCs. Samples were obtained from the ongoing ImmuneRACE study (first 160 participants) and from over 1,000 subjects provided by 6 global collaborators. The repertoires were released in a freely available public database meant as a resource for research on the immune response to SARS-CoV-2. HLA class I and class II types, where available, came from metadata supplied by the sample provider rather than from assay-based typing. The paper as a whole reports these results and caveats: How much clinical and demographic metadata was included differed by source and by participant, and the metadata was provided uncurated.

TCRbeta CDR3 regions were amplified from genomic DNA by means of the immunoSEQ Assay, a bias-controlled multiplex PCR. As for how the authors treated the data: The number of nucleated cells in each sample was estimated by amplification of reference gene primers within the assay. To quantify the absolute abundance of each unique TCRbeta CDR3 rearrangement, sequence reads were collapsed and filtered. For each sample, productive Simpson clonality was calculated by taking the square root of Simpson's diversity index across productive rearrangements. TCRdb obtained this table from immuneACCESS and retained in-frame rearrangements with V and J assigned. These tables miss some clones; where compared with another copy, unresolved V genes account for less than half of the shortfall, and the remainder is unexplained. The V and J calls and clone size come from that table; D and trimming were worked out from the DNA. For this sample there are around 310,000 clones; approximately 92% appear just once. Clones ranked in the top ten supply approximately 7.5% of the sample.

One collaborating source in Seattle enrolled patients during active infection and followed them longitudinally through the course of disease. Collaborating institutions collected whole blood in K2EDTA tubes following their own protocols. For TCRbeta analysis, collaborators shipped samples as frozen whole blood, isolated PBMCs, or DNA extracted from either of those sample types. The receptor's source is a woman under 40 with COVID-19, enrolled during active disease. Sequences were obtained from peripheral blood.

The DNA sequence is TGTGCCAGCAGTTACAGACTAGCGGGAGTGGCAGATACGCAGTATTTT. Its translation reads: CASSYRLAGVADTQYF. The chain is made from TRBV6-5 and TRBJ2-3; 12 central nucleotides agree with TRBD2. The germline V gene encodes CDR1 MNHEY and CDR2 SVGAGI. Its CDR3 holds 16 amino acids, cysteine through phenylalanine. The retained sequence is limited to the CDR3, 48 bases, with the frame set at the first base. V loses 2 bases at its end and J loses 4 bases; junction bases beyond the gene matches: 4.